The subject of this entry is one TCR beta chain. The antigen is unknown. The data were produced by immunoSEQ multiplex PCR, yet TCRdb's version contains in-frame clones alone and is incomplete. This sample has 90,000 to 150,000 clones, with around 96% found just once. The sample belongs to a study of graft-versus-host responses after intestinal transplantation. Study summary: Multivisceral, liver-intestinal, or isolated intestinal transplants were received by the recipients. Tacrolimus plus steroids were given to all recipients for about 3 years, preceded by anti-thymocyte globulin induction.

The CDR3 sequence is 14 residues long. Unmatched junction bases numbered 11, after V lost 7 bases and J lost 7 bases. CDR1 is MNHEY and CDR2 is SMNVEV in the germline V gene (reference sequence). Study-wide results and limits: Peak GvH clone levels in circulation were associated with early post-transplant HvG declines. Present in recipient marrow, GvH clones included some that appeared first in ileum or blood.

The chain is built from TRBV27 and TRBJ2-5; the match to TRBD1 covers 8 bases. The TCR was taken from a human donor who received an intestinal transplant. Sequences were derived from unstimulated CD8+ T cells sorted from spleen or lymph node cells, sampled before intestinal transplant. The CDR3 bases are TGTGCCAGCACTTGGGACAGGAGCCGTAGGACCCAGTACTTC. The encoded protein is CASTWDRSRRTQYF.